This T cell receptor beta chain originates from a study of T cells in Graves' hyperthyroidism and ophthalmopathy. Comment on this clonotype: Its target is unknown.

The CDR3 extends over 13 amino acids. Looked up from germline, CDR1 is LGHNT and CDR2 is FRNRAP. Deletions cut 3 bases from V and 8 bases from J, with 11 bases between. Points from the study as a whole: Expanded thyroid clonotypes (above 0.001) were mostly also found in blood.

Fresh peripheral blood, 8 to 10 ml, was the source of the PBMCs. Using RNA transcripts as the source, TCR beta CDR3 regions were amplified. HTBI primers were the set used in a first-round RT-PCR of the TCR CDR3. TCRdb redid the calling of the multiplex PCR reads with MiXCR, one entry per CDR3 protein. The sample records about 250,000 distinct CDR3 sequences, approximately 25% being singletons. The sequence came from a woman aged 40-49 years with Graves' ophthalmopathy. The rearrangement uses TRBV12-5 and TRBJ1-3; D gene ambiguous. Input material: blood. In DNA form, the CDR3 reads TGTGCTAGTGGTTTATCCCGAGGGCACACCATATATTTT. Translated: CASGLSRGHTIYF. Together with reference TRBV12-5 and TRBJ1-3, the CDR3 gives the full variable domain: DARVTQTPRHKVTEMGQEVTMRCQPILGHNTVFWYRQTMMQGLELLAYFRNRAPLDDSGMPKDRFSAEMPDATLATLKIQPSEPRDSAVYFCASGLSRGHTIYFGEGSWLTVV.